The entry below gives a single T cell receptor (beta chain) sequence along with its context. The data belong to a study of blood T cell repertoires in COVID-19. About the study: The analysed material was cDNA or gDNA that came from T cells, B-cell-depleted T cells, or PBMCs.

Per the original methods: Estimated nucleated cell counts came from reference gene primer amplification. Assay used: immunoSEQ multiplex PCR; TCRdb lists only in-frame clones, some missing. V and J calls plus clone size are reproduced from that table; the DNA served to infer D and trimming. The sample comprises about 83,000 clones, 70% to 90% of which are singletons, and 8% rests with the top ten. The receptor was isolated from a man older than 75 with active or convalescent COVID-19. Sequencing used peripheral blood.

As DNA, the CDR3 is TGCGCCAGCAGCCAAGGGGGGCAGAACAGCGGTCAGCCCCAGCATTTT. Its translation is CASSQGGQNSGQPQHF. The chain links TRBV4-1 to TRBJ1-5, with D possibly matching TRBD1 (6 bases). Germline CDR1 reads MGHRA; CDR2 reads YSYEKL. The germline V and J ends were trimmed by 1 base and 6 bases, with 16 bases remaining between them. The CDR3 has 16 amino acids.